Below, 30 T cell receptor beta chains from the same sample are listed, as sequenced in a study of Ad26.COV2.S vaccination and SARS-CoV-2 variants. Regarding treatment: roughly 18 received Ad26.COV2.S at low or high dose, single or two shots; a few received placebo; per-sample allocation not given. Following the first vaccine or placebo injection, samples were taken on day 63. Measured with immunoSEQ multiplex PCR; TCRdb has only the in-frame clones, and not every one. The repertoire holds roughly 350,000 clones, with 88% as singletons. The input for sequencing was peripheral blood, taken in a trial of Ad26.COV2.S vaccine versus placebo. These receptors came from a person between 18 and 60 years old who received the Ad26.COV2.S COVID-19 vaccine or a placebo.

The chain uses TRBV9 and TRBJ2-3; D remains unclear. CDR3 length: 12 residues. Germline-derived CDR1 and CDR2 are SGDLS and YYNGEE. V shed 3 bases and J shed 6 bases, with 8 bases lying between them. The CDR3 loop reads CASSAESDTQYF. DNA of the CDR3: TGTGCCAGCAGCGCAGAGTCGGATACGCAGTATTTT.

The rearrangement joins TRBV28 to TRBJ1-1; 8 positions agree with TRBD1. After removal of 2 bases from V and 6 bases from J, the junction contained 2 bases not matched to a gene. From germline, CDR1 is MDHEN and CDR2 SYDVKM. The CDR3 has 13 amino acids. The CDR3 is CASSLRTGPEAFF. CDR3 coding DNA: TGTGCCAGCAGTTTAAGGACAGGGCCTGAAGCTTTCTTT.

Concerning this clone: Other DNA sequences in the sample encode the same CDR3. J is TRBJ2-3 and V is TRBV7-2, with 11 positions matching TRBD2. The V gene end was trimmed by 1 base and the J gene end by 3 bases; junction bases not matched to a gene: 3. The germline V gene encodes CDR1 SGHTA and CDR2 FQGNSA. This CDR3 is 16 amino acids long. As DNA, the CDR3 is TGTGCCAGCAGCTTAGGGCTAGCGGGGGGAACAGATACGCAGTATTTT. Its protein is CASSLGLAGGTDTQYF.

The chain carries TRBV7-3 and TRBJ2-1; 10 positions agree with TRBD1. The V gene end was trimmed by 3 bases and the J gene end by 6 bases; junction bases not matched to a gene: 8. The CDR3 consists of 16 residues. CDR1 and CDR2 (germline): SGHTA, FQGTGA. The CDR3 bases are TGTGCCAGCAGCTTGGGGTACGGGACAGGGGTCAATGAGCAGTTCTTC. It translates to CASSLGYGTGVNEQFF.

This sequence joins TRBV4-3 and TRBJ1-5; 7 nucleotides line up with TRBD1. The CDR3 is made up of 17 amino acids. Per the germline V gene, CDR1 is LGHNA and CDR2 is YSLEER. The V and J ends lost 1 base and 3 bases, in that order; junction bases with no gene match: 9. This CDR3 reads CASSQGTGVRSNQPQHF. DNA of the CDR3: TGCGCCAGCAGCCAAGGAACAGGGGTGAGGTCCAATCAGCCCCAGCATTTT.

In DNA form, the CDR3 reads TGTGCCAGCAGACTGGTAGGTAGAGATGAGCAGTTCTTC. Protein product: CASRLVGRDEQFF. The chain is built from TRBV6-5 and TRBJ2-1; the D is unclear. Germline V gene data show CDR1 as MNHEY and CDR2 as SVGAGI. This CDR3 is built from 13 residues. The V end was cut by 6 bases, the J end by 8 bases, with 14 bases between.

The J gene is TRBJ2-7, the V gene TRBV7-8, with a possible D match to TRBD1 (5 bases). Looked up from germline, CDR1 is SGHVS and CDR2 is FQNEAQ. The CDR3 is made up of 17 amino acids. V was pared by 3 bases and J by 2 bases, with 20 bases between. CDR3 protein: CASSLRNVQGPTYEQYF. The CDR3 nucleotides are TGTGCCAGCAGCTTGAGGAACGTCCAGGGCCCTACCTACGAGCAGTACTTC.

In this sample, this clone turned up a few times. The rearrangement joins TRBV4-1 to TRBJ2-4; 14 bases are a match to TRBD2. This CDR3 has 19 amino acids. The V gene end was trimmed by 5 bases and the J gene end by 0 bases; junction bases not matched to a gene: 9. Germline V gene data show CDR1 as MGHRA and CDR2 as YSYEKL. This chain's CDR3 is CASSARLAGGNLAKNIQYF. Written as DNA, the CDR3 is TGCGCCAGCAGCGCCCGACTAGCGGGAGGGAACCTAGCCAAAAACATTCAGTACTTC.

This clone was seen just once. The chain links TRBV18 to TRBJ2-1; TRBD2 might be the D (6 bases). This CDR3 is built from 15 residues. The germline V gene has CDR1 KGHSH and CDR2 LQKENI. The germline V and J ends were trimmed by 3 bases and 6 bases, with 15 bases remaining between them. The CDR3 loop reads CASSPRSGGVNEQFF. The CDR3 DNA reads TGTGCCAGCTCACCCCGGTCCGGGGGAGTCAATGAGCAGTTCTTC.

V usage is TRBV29-1 and J usage is TRBJ2-5; 7 nucleotides agree with TRBD2. J gave up 2 bases and V 7 bases, and 4 bases lay outside the gene matches. CDR1 is SQVTM and CDR2 is ANQGSEA in the germline V gene. The CDR3 loop spans 12 amino acids. The CDR3 loop is CSAASGQETQYF. The CDR3 DNA follows: TGCAGCGCCGCTAGCGGACAAGAGACCCAGTACTTC.

J is TRBJ1-1 and V is TRBV7-9; TRBD1 matches at 8 bases. CDR1 is SEHNR and CDR2 is FQNEAQ in the germline V gene (reference sequence). This CDR3 spans 16 amino acids. The J segment lost 0 bases and the V segment lost 4 bases, leaving 7 bases of the junction unmatched. The DNA for the CDR3 is TGTGCCAGCAGCTCCAGGACAGGGAACTTGAACACTGAAGCTTTCTTT. Translated: CASSSRTGNLNTEAFF. The whole variable domain, remainder taken from reference TRBV7-9 and TRBJ1-1, is DTGVSQNPRHKITKRGQNVTFRCDPISEHNRLYWYRQTLGQGPEFLTYFQNEAQLEKSRLLSDRFSAERPKGSFSTLEIQRTEQGDSAMYLCASSSRTGNLNTEAFFGQGTRLTVV.

The chain uses TRBV7-2 and TRBJ2-2, with a possible D match to TRBD2 (5 bases). Germline CDR1 and CDR2: SGHTA and FQGNSA. The CDR3 spans 14 residues. V lost 5 bases to trimming and J lost 8 bases, with 15 bases between them. Here the CDR3 DNA reads TGTGCCAGCAGCCCGCGGGTGTTCGAGGGGGAGCTGTTTTTT. It translates to CASSPRVFEGELFF.

The chain carries TRBV18 and TRBJ1-1, with TRBD1 as a possible D gene (5 bases). V shed 4 bases and J shed 2 bases, with 8 bases lying between them. The CDR3 has 13 residues. In germline, CDR1 is KGHSH, CDR2 LQKENI. The CDR3 loop is CASSLDRNTEAFF. The DNA for the CDR3 is TGTGCCAGCTCACTCGACAGAAACACTGAAGCTTTCTTT.

The rearrangement uses TRBV27 and TRBJ1-5, with a tentative D call TRBD1 (5 bases). This CDR3 spans 14 amino acids. Germline assignment: CDR1 MNHEY and CDR2 SMNVEV (reference sequence). Trimming left V 2 bases short and J 3 bases short, with 8 bases between. CDR3 sequence (DNA): TGTGCCAGCAGTTTAAGGGGTTCCAATCAGCCCCAGCATTTT. It is translated as CASSLRGSNQPQHF.

The table lists this clone with a count of one. CDR3 protein: CASSQGRGQAINEQFF. CDR3 DNA: TGCGCCAGCAGCCAAGGAAGGGGACAGGCCATCAATGAGCAGTTCTTC. The gene calls are TRBV4-1 and TRBJ2-1; 8 bases are a match to TRBD1. Germline V CDR1 and CDR2: MGHRA, YSYEKL. This CDR3 contains 16 residues. V lost 1 base to trimming and J lost 6 bases; unmatched junction nucleotides: 8.

This chain joins TRBV27 and TRBJ1-6; D ambiguous. This CDR3 has 19 amino acids. Per germline, CDR1 MNHEY and CDR2 SMNVEV (reference sequence). Between the trimmed V and J ends, which lost 2 bases and 5 bases, there was a span of 22 bases. As DNA, the CDR3 is TGTGCCAGCAGTTTAGGCCTACCCGGCAGTCGGGGAGATAATTCACCCCTCCACTTT. Translation gives CASSLGLPGSRGDNSPLHF.

The V call is TRBV25-1, the J call TRBJ1-1; no clear D gene. The CDR3 length is 17 residues. The V gene lost 2 bases and the J gene lost 6 bases, with 22 bases spanning the gap. Germline V gene data show CDR1 as MGHDK and CDR2 as SYGVNS. The CDR3 bases are TGTGCCAGCAGTGAAGGGGTGTGGGGAGCTCCAAGCGCTGAAGCTTTCTTT. Protein product: CASSEGVWGAPSAEAFF. Using reference TRBV25-1 and TRBJ1-1 for the parts outside the CDR3, the full variable domain is EADIYQTPRYLVIGTGKKITLECSQTMGHDKMYWYQQDPGMELHLIHYSYGVNSTEKGDLSSESTVSRIRTEHFPLTLESARPSHTSQYLCASSEGVWGAPSAEAFFGQGTRLTVV.

The chain carries TRBV7-8 and TRBJ2-3; 7 bases align to TRBD1. The trim removed 5 bases at V and 4 bases at J, leaving 12 bases unmatched. This CDR3 contains 16 residues. Germline lookup yields CDR1 SGHVS and CDR2 FQNEAQ. CDR3 sequence reads: CASSPGTENWADTQYF. In DNA form, the CDR3 reads TGTGCCAGCAGCCCCGGGACAGAGAATTGGGCAGATACGCAGTATTTT. The whole variable domain, filled in from reference TRBV7-8 and TRBJ2-3, reads GAGVSQSPRYKVAKRGQDVALRCDPISGHVSLFWYQQALGQGPEFLTYFQNEAQLDKSGLPSDRFFAERPEGSVSTLKIQRTQQEDSAVYLCASSPGTENWADTQYFGPGTRLTVL.

This clone was counted a few times. Here the CDR3 DNA reads TGTGCCAGCTCCGACTGGGACTCTTCTGCCTACGAGCAGTACTTC. It yields the protein CASSDWDSSAYEQYF. The chain employs TRBV5-4 and TRBJ2-7, with D perhaps TRBD2 (6 bases). The V and J ends lost 7 bases and 2 bases respectively, with 19 bases between them. The CDR3 has 15 amino acids. Germline assignment: CDR1 SGHNT and CDR2 YYREEE (reference sequence).

This clone was picked up one time. The chain combines TRBV4-1 with TRBJ2-3, with 7 nucleotides matching TRBD1. The V gene end was trimmed by 4 bases and the J gene end by 2 bases; junction bases not matched to a gene: 18. Germline V gives CDR1 MGHRA, CDR2 YSYEKL. The CDR3 extends over 19 amino acids. The CDR3 nucleotides are TGCGCCAGCAGCCTAGGACCCGTGAGGGGGCAAGGGCCCACAGATACGCAGTATTTT. Translation gives CASSLGPVRGQGPTDTQYF.

The chain joins TRBV2 to TRBJ1-2, with a possible D match to TRBD1 (5 bases). Germline CDR1 SNHLY, CDR2 FYNNEI. The CDR3 extends over 15 amino acids. V lost 6 bases, J lost 3 bases, and 17 bases lay in between. CDR3 sequence (DNA): TGTGCCAGCAGCGACCTGGGGGGTCTGGACTATGGCTACACCTTC. It specifies CASSDLGGLDYGYTF. The whole variable domain, filled in from reference TRBV2 and TRBJ1-2, reads EPEVTQTPSHQVTQMGQEVILRCVPISNHLYFYWYRQILGQKVEFLVSFYNNEISEKSEIFDDQFSVERPDGSNFTLKIRSTKLEDSAMYFCASSDLGGLDYGYTFGSGTRLTVV.

The chain combines TRBV5-1 with TRBJ2-2; TRBD1 agrees at 11 bases. The trim removed 4 bases at V and 7 bases at J, leaving 9 bases unmatched. The CDR3 has 16 residues. Germline loops: CDR1 SGHRS, CDR2 YFSETQ. The CDR3 sequence is CASSREGQGENGELFF. The CDR3 DNA follows: TGCGCCAGCAGCCGTGAGGGACAGGGGGAGAACGGGGAGCTGTTTTTT.

The V and J genes are TRBV7-2 and TRBJ2-7; D might be TRBD2 (6 bases). The CDR3 consists of 14 residues. Germline values: CDR1 SGHTA, CDR2 FQGNSA. Trimming shortened V by 4 bases and J by 7 bases, and 17 bases separated the two germline ends. CDR3 amino acids: CASSSTGGPREQYF. CDR3 sequence (DNA): TGTGCCAGCAGCTCAACCGGAGGGCCGCGTGAGCAGTACTTC.

Of note for this clone: A read error may account for a junction end that differs from germline. CDR3 region: CATSRPQERGTYKQYF. In nucleotides, the CDR3 is TGTGCCACCAGCAGACCTCAGGAAAGAGGGACCTACAAGCAGTACTTC. The chain joins TRBV15 to TRBJ2-7; tentatively, D is TRBD1 or TRBD2 (5 bases each). Germline V gene lookup returns CDR1 LNHNV and CDR2 YYDKDF (reference sequence). The CDR3 length is 16 residues.

The chain couples TRBV4-3 to TRBJ2-2; the D gene could be TRBD1 or TRBD2 (5 bases each). This CDR3 has 15 residues. CDR1 and CDR2 from the germline V gene are LGHNA and YSLEER. V shed 1 base and J shed 5 bases, with 11 bases lying between them. The CDR3 DNA is TGCGCCAGCAGCCAAGCCACCTGGGGGACCGGGGAGCTGTTTTTT. This translates into CASSQATWGTGELFF.

The chain carries TRBV10-3 and TRBJ1-2; 9 nucleotides align to TRBD1. The trim removed 9 bases at V and 0 bases at J, leaving 2 bases unmatched. This CDR3 is 13 amino acids long. The germline gives CDR1 ENHRY, CDR2 SYGVKD. Here the CDR3 reads CAIRQGANYGYTF. Written as DNA, the CDR3 is TGTGCCATTCGACAGGGGGCTAACTATGGCTACACCTTC.

V gene TRBV25-1 combines with J gene TRBJ1-1; TRBD1 might be the D (5 bases). Germline-derived CDR1 and CDR2 are MGHDK and SYGVNS. V lost 4 bases, J lost 0 bases, and 9 bases lay in between. CDR3 length equals 14 residues. CDR3: CASSGQLMNTEAFF. Here the CDR3 DNA reads TGTGCCAGCAGTGGACAGCTCATGAACACTGAAGCTTTCTTT.

The chain combines TRBV19 with TRBJ1-3, with TRBD1 as a possible D gene (6 bases). Trimming took off 3 bases at V and 2 bases at J, with 14 bases between the two ends. Per the germline V gene, CDR1 is LNHDA and CDR2 is SQIVND (reference sequence). This CDR3 is 16 amino acids long. The CDR3 loop reads CASSIVAGVAGNTIYF. In DNA form, the CDR3 reads TGTGCCAGTAGTATCGTCGCAGGGGTTGCTGGAAACACCATATATTTT.

This chain uses TRBV7-9 with TRBJ1-6; D gene uncertain. Germline values: CDR1 SEHNR, CDR2 FQNEAQ (reference sequence). The CDR3 is 15 amino acids. The V end lost 5 bases, the J end lost 7 bases, and 15 bases lay between the germline ends. The chain's CDR3 is CASSPRTAGNSPLHF. In nucleotides, the CDR3 is TGTGCCAGCAGCCCACGGACGGCGGGGAATTCACCCCTCCACTTT. The variable domain in full, completed from reference TRBV7-9 and TRBJ1-6, reads DTGVSQNPRHKITKRGQNVTFRCDPISEHNRLYWYRQTLGQGPEFLTYFQNEAQLEKSRLLSDRFSAERPKGSFSTLEIQRTEQGDSAMYLCASSPRTAGNSPLHFGNGTRLTVT.

This clone was detected only a few times. This chain joins TRBV6-5 and TRBJ2-2, with TRBD1 identical over 9 bases. The CDR3 runs to 16 residues. Trimming cost V 2 bases and J 3 bases; bases outside gene matches: 4. Germline V gene data show CDR1 as MNHEY and CDR2 as SVGAGI. Written as DNA, the CDR3 is TGTGCCAGCAGTTACGGACAGGGGCCTTACACCGGGGAGCTGTTTTTT. It specifies CASSYGQGPYTGELFF.